Below are 29 T cell receptor beta chains sequenced from a single sample in a study of T cell repertoires in aging, cancer and after chemotherapy. Rearranged V-D-J TRB sequences were amplified with a mixed TRB-A/B primer pool. TCRdb reprocessed the multiplex PCR reads via MiXCR and lists one record per CDR3 protein. The profile covers 7,300 or so distinct CDR3 sequences, with 35% to 50% appearing a single time and under 15% taken by the ten largest. TCR beta rearrangements were amplified from peripheral blood genomic DNA. Sequenced: blood. All receptors come from a human donor in good health.

The gene calls are TRBV4-1 and TRBJ2-5; 7 bases are a match to TRBD2. The CDR3 sequence is 15 residues long. V gave up 0 bases and J gave up 5 bases; unmatched junction bases: 6. Germline CDR1 is MGHRA and CDR2 is YSYEKL. CDR3 nucleotide sequence: TGCGCCAGCAGCCAAGACCCAGGGAGGGAGGAGACCCAGTACTTC. Its translation is CASSQDPGREETQYF.

This clonotype has a handful of counts. The chain links TRBV29-1 to TRBJ1-4; D remains ambiguous. Trimming cost V 2 bases and J 8 bases, with 6 bases left between them. The germline V gene has CDR1 SQVTM and CDR2 ANQGSEA. This CDR3 contains 11 residues. CDR3 sequence reads: CSVEKREKLFF. The CDR3 region has the DNA TGCAGCGTTGAAAAACGGGAAAAACTGTTTTTT.

V and J are TRBV29-1 and TRBJ1-2; D not resolved. V was clipped by 4 bases and J by 7 bases, with 16 bases between them. The CDR3 loop spans 13 amino acids. The germline gives CDR1 SQVTM, CDR2 ANQGSEA. In nucleotides, the CDR3 is TGCAGCGTTGTAAGTTTATCGGTAACTGGCTACACCTTC. Translation gives CSVVSLSVTGYTF.

V gene TRBV24-1 combines with J gene TRBJ2-2; D remains unclear. This CDR3 has 15 amino acids. With 3 bases removed from V and 0 bases from J, the gap between germline ends came to 7 bases. The germline V gene encodes CDR1 KGHDR and CDR2 SFDVKD. CDR3: CATSDGQANTGELFF. The CDR3 DNA follows: TGTGCCACCAGTGATGGGCAGGCGAACACCGGGGAGCTGTTTTTT.

This chain uses TRBV6-5 with TRBJ2-3, with a tentative D call TRBD1 (6 bases). Germline CDR1 is MNHEY and CDR2 is SVGAGI. V was trimmed by 6 bases and J by 4 bases, leaving 8 bases between them. The CDR3 totals 12 residues. In DNA, the CDR3 is TGTGCCAGCAGACAGGGTCCAGATACGCAGTATTTT. Protein sequence: CASRQGPDTQYF.

The rearrangement uses TRBV15 and TRBJ1-5, with D unclear. Germline V gene sequence: CDR1 LNHNV, CDR2 YYDKDF (reference sequence). The CDR3 is made up of 13 amino acids. V shed 0 bases and J shed 7 bases, with 7 bases lying between them. In DNA, the CDR3 is TGTGCCACCAGCAGAGATTCATGGCAGCCCCAGCATTTT. It specifies CATSRDSWQPQHF.

This sequence joins TRBV6-4 and TRBJ2-1; TRBD2 matches 11 bases. The germline V gene encodes CDR1 MRHNA and CDR2 SNTAGT. CDR3 length: 15 residues. The V segment lost 0 bases and the J segment 6 bases; nucleotides outside the gene matches: 1. The CDR3 here is CASSDSSGGANEQFF. Here the CDR3 DNA reads TGTGCCAGCAGTGACTCTAGCGGGGGGGCCAATGAGCAGTTCTTC.

This clonotype was picked up a small number of times. This chain links TRBV5-6 with TRBJ1-2; D not resolved. The V end lost 4 bases, the J end lost 2 bases, and 9 bases lay between the germline ends. The CDR3 contains 13 residues. CDR1 is SGHDT and CDR2 is YYEEEE in the germline V gene. For the CDR3, the DNA is TGTGCCAGCAGCGACGGGGTGAACTATGGCTACACCTTC. The encoded protein is CASSDGVNYGYTF. The full variable domain, with the rest looked up from reference TRBV5-6 and TRBJ1-2, is DAGVTQSPTHLIKTRGQQVTLRCSPKSGHDTVSWYQQALGQGPQFIFQYYEEEERQRGNFPDRFSGHQFPNYSSELNVNALLLGDSALYLCASSDGVNYGYTFGSGTRLTVV.

The chain joins TRBV5-1 to TRBJ2-1, with 7 bases aligning to TRBD1. Germline V CDR1 and CDR2: SGHRS, YFSETQ. This CDR3 is built from 15 residues. Trimming took 5 bases from V and 4 from J; bases not matched to a gene: 9. Here the CDR3 reads CASRRNRGEYNEQFF. DNA of the CDR3: TGCGCCAGCAGACGGAACAGGGGCGAGTACAATGAGCAGTTCTTC.

V usage is TRBV10-3 and J usage is TRBJ1-3; no reliable D call. The V gene lost 7 bases and the J gene lost 3 bases, with 13 bases spanning the gap. CDR1 is ENHRY, CDR2 SYGVKD, per germline. The CDR3 has 14 amino acids. This CDR3 is CAINRNGVGNTIYF. The DNA of the CDR3 is TGTGCCATCAACCGGAACGGGGTTGGAAACACCATATATTTT.

This clonotype is termed medium-sized. The V and J genes are TRBV18 and TRBJ1-2, with D possibly TRBD1 on 5 matching bases. The CDR3 extends over 15 amino acids. The germline V gene has CDR1 KGHSH and CDR2 LQKENI. Trimming cost V 4 bases and J 4 bases, with 16 bases left between them. The CDR3 coding sequence is TGTGCCAGCTCACATAGCGCCAGGGTGAGCTATGGCTACACCTTC. This gives the protein CASSHSARVSYGYTF.

This clonotype was observed a handful of times. The V gene is TRBV20-1, the J gene TRBJ1-2, with a tentative D call TRBD1 (6 bases). The CDR3 is 19 amino acids. Germline V lookup: CDR1 DFQATT, CDR2 SNEGSKA (reference sequence). V dropped 0 bases and J dropped 3 bases, with 26 bases sitting between them. This chain's CDR3 is CSARDIGPGHTQWDYGYTF. CDR3 bases: TGCAGTGCTAGAGATATCGGCCCGGGACATACGCAATGGGACTATGGCTACACCTTC.

A few counts support this clonotype. The chain employs TRBV5-6 and TRBJ2-3; D is ambiguous. Between the trimmed V and J ends, which lost 2 bases and 2 bases, there was a span of 9 bases. Per germline, CDR1 SGHDT and CDR2 YYEEEE. This CDR3 spans 14 amino acids. CDR3 nucleotide sequence: TGTGCCAGCAGCTTCTCGGCTAACACAGATACGCAGTATTTT. As protein: CASSFSANTDTQYF.

The chain is built from TRBV5-5 and TRBJ2-1, with unresolved D. Germline assignment: CDR1 SGHKS and CDR2 YYEKEE (reference sequence). The CDR3 length is 16 residues. Trimming took 0 bases from V and 4 from J, leaving 14 bases between them. CDR3 in DNA: TGTGCCAGCAGCTTGGGGGGTGGGCAGATTTACAATGAGCAGTTCTTC. It codes for CASSLGGGQIYNEQFF. The whole variable domain, remainder taken from reference TRBV5-5 and TRBJ2-1, is DAGVTQSPTHLIKTRGQQVTLRCSPISGHKSVSWYQQVLGQGPQFIFQYYEKEERGRGNFPDRFSARQFPNYSSELNVNALLLGDSALYLCASSLGGGQIYNEQFFGPGTRLTVL.

The chain carries TRBV6-6 and TRBJ2-2; D gene uncertain. CDR3 length equals 14 residues. V was trimmed by 4 bases and J by 1 base, leaving 7 bases between them. Germline values: CDR1 MNHNY, CDR2 SVGAGI (reference sequence). The CDR3 reads CASSSVGNTGELFF. CDR3 sequence (DNA): TGTGCCAGCAGTTCGGTAGGGAACACCGGGGAGCTGTTTTTT.

The chain joins TRBV6-2 or TRBV6-3 to TRBJ2-7; 7 bases are a match to TRBD1. Germline V gives CDR1 MNHEY, CDR2 SVGEGT. The CDR3 is made up of 14 amino acids. Unmatched junction bases numbered 8, after V lost 6 bases and J lost 3 bases. CDR3 bases: TGTGCCAGCAGGAATGACAGGGTATTCTACGAGCAGTACTTC. Translating gives CASRNDRVFYEQYF.

J is TRBJ1-1 and V is TRBV12-5, with unresolved D. Trimming stripped 5 bases from V and 0 bases from J, with 7 bases between. This CDR3 has 13 amino acids. Germline V lookup: CDR1 LGHNT, CDR2 FRNRAP. The DNA of the CDR3 is TGTGCTAGTGGTCAAACACTGAACACTGAAGCTTTCTTT. Residues: CASGQTLNTEAFF.

In this sample, this clonotype turned up a few times. The chain is built from TRBV30 and TRBJ2-3; D possibly corresponds to TRBD2 (6 bases). The ends were cut back, 5 bases at V and 6 bases at J, with 12 bases in the middle. The CDR3 totals 12 residues. Germline values: CDR1 GTSNPN, CDR2 SVGIG (reference sequence). The CDR3 bases are TGTGCCTGGGTGGGACTTGCGGATACGCAGTATTTT. Encoded protein: CAWVGLADTQYF.

V usage is TRBV4-2 and J usage is TRBJ2-3; 7 nucleotides line up with TRBD2. The V and J ends lost 1 base and 4 bases, in that order; junction bases with no gene match: 5. The germline V gene has CDR1 LGHNA and CDR2 YNFKEQ. There are 15 residues in the CDR3. CDR3 region: CASSQVPAGADTQYF. Here the CDR3 DNA reads TGTGCCAGCAGCCAAGTCCCCGCGGGGGCAGATACGCAGTATTTT.

This clonotype was recorded only once. The rearrangement uses TRBV30 and TRBJ1-4; tentative D call: TRBD1 (6 bases). Germline CDR1 is GTSNPN and CDR2 is SVGIG (reference sequence). The CDR3 has 13 residues. Trimming cost V 2 bases and J 5 bases, with 9 bases left between them. The CDR3 nucleotides read TGTGCCTGGAGTTGGCAGGGGAATGAAAAACTGTTTTTT. It yields the protein CAWSWQGNEKLFF.

By share, this clonotype counts as medium-sized. J is TRBJ2-1 and V is TRBV7-2, with TRBD2 identical over 7 bases. With V trimmed by 2 bases and J by 10 bases, 5 bases remained unmatched. This CDR3 region has 13 residues. The germline V gene encodes CDR1 SGHTA and CDR2 FQGNSA. The CDR3 here is CASSLLQGGEQFF. The CDR3 DNA follows: TGTGCCAGCAGCTTATTGCAGGGAGGGGAGCAGTTCTTC. The complete variable domain, with remaining parts taken from reference TRBV7-2 and TRBJ2-1, reads GAGVSQSPSNKVTEKGKDVELRCDPISGHTALYWYRQSLGQGLEFLIYFQGNSAPDKSGLPSDRFSAERTGGSVSTLTIQRTQQEDSAVYLCASSLLQGGEQFFGPGTRLTVL.

V usage is TRBV20-1 and J usage is TRBJ2-7; 8 nucleotides align to TRBD1. Germline CDR1 is DFQATT and CDR2 is SNEGSKA (reference sequence). The CDR3 runs to 14 residues. CDR3 in DNA: TGCAGCTACCAATCTTTTCGGACAGGGCGCGAGCAGTACTTC. It encodes CSYQSFRTGREQYF.

The chain links TRBV18 to TRBJ2-2, with D possibly being TRBD2 (5 bases). Germline V gene data show CDR1 as KGHSH and CDR2 as LQKENI. The V end lost 0 bases, the J end lost 5 bases, and 10 bases lay between the germline ends. The CDR3 is made up of 15 amino acids. CDR3 nucleotide sequence: TGTGCCAGCTCACCACCATATCGGGGTACCGGGGAGCTGTTTTTT. As protein: CASSPPYRGTGELFF.

The V call is TRBV14, the J call TRBJ1-2, with a possible D match to TRBD1 (6 bases). Germline loops: CDR1 SGHDN, CDR2 FVKESK. This CDR3 contains 14 residues. Trimming took 3 bases from V and 6 from J, leaving 14 bases between them. Here the CDR3 reads CASSQRQVTDGYTF. The CDR3 DNA reads TGTGCCAGCAGCCAGCGACAGGTGACGGATGGCTACACCTTC.

The chain has TRBV4-1 and TRBJ2-5; TRBD1 aligns across 7 bases. Germline V gene data show CDR1 as MGHRA and CDR2 as YSYEKL. This CDR3 has 15 residues. V lost 1 base and J lost 4; bases outside the gene matches: 6. CDR3 DNA: TGCGCCAGCAGCCAAGTGACAGGGTCTGGAGAGACCCAGTACTTC. This gives the protein CASSQVTGSGETQYF.

This clonotype was picked up a small number of times. The CDR3 DNA sequence: TGTGCCAGTACCCCTCTCTCCCCACAGAACAATCAGCCCCAGCATTTT. Its protein is CASTPLSPQNNQPQHF. The genes are TRBV19 and TRBJ1-5; D gene ambiguous. V was trimmed by 7 bases and J by 3 bases, leaving 19 bases between them. The CDR3 loop spans 16 amino acids. Germline loops: CDR1 LNHDA, CDR2 SQIVND (reference sequence).

This clonotype has a handful of counts. The chain has TRBV19 and TRBJ2-7; a weak D match, TRBD2 (6 bases). Germline assignment: CDR1 LNHDA and CDR2 SQIVND (reference sequence). The CDR3 runs 14 residues. The V end lost 5 bases, the J end lost 0 bases, and 11 bases lay between the germline ends. The CDR3 sequence is CASSARESSYEQYF. The CDR3 DNA reads as TGTGCCAGTAGTGCCCGGGAGAGCTCCTACGAGCAGTACTTC.

The CDR3 is CASSLEGTGELFF. CDR3 DNA: TGCGCCAGCAGCTTGGAGGGCACCGGGGAGCTGTTTTTT. The chain uses TRBV5-1 and TRBJ2-2; D ambiguous. The V end lost 0 bases, the J end lost 4 bases, and 4 bases lay between the germline ends. Germline lookup yields CDR1 SGHRS and CDR2 YFSETQ. The CDR3 has 13 amino acids.

The chain carries TRBV6-2 or TRBV6-3 and TRBJ1-2; perhaps TRBD1 as D (5 bases). CDR1 and CDR2 from the germline V gene are MNHEY and SVGEGT. This CDR3 comprises 15 residues. Trimming took off 5 bases at V and 4 bases at J, with 17 bases between the two ends. This CDR3 is CASSGTPEGGYGYTF. DNA of the CDR3: TGTGCCAGCAGTGGGACGCCCGAAGGCGGCTATGGCTACACCTTC.